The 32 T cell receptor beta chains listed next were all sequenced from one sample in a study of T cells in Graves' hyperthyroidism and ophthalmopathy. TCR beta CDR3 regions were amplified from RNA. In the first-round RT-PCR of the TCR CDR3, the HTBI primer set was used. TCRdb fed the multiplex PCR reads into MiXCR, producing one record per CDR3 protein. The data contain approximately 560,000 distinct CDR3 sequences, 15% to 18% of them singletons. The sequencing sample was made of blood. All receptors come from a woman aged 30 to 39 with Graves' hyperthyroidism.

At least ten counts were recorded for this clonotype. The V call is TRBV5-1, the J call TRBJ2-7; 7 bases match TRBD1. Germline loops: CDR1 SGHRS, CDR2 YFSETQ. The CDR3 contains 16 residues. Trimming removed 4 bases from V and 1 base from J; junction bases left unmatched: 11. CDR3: CASSPTPDRASYEQYF. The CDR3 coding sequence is TGCGCCAGCAGCCCCACTCCCGACAGGGCTTCCTACGAGCAGTACTTC.

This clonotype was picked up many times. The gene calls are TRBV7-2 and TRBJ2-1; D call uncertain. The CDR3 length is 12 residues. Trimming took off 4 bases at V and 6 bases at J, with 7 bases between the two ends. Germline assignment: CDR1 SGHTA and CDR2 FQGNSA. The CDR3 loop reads CASSSFRNEQFF. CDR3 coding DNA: TGTGCCAGCAGCTCCTTTCGCAATGAGCAGTTCTTC.

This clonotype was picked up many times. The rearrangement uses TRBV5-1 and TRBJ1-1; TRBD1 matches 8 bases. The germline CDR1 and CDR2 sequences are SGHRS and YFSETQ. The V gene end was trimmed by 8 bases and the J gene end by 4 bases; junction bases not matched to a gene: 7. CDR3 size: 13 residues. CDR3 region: CASKQGVGTEAFF. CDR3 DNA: TGCGCCAGTAAACAGGGGGTTGGCACTGAAGCTTTCTTT.

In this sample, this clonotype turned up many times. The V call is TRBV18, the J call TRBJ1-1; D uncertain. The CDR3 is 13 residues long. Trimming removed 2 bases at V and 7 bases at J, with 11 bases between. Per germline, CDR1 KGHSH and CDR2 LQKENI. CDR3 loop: CASSPSSEDEAFF. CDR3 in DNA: TGTGCCAGCTCACCATCCTCCGAGGATGAAGCTTTCTTT.

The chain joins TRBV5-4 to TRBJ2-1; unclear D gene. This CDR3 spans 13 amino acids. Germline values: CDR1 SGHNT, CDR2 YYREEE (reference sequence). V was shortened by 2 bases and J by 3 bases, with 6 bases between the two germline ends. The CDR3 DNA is TGTGCCAGCAGCTTTAGGGACTACAATGAGCAGTTCTTC. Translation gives CASSFRDYNEQFF.

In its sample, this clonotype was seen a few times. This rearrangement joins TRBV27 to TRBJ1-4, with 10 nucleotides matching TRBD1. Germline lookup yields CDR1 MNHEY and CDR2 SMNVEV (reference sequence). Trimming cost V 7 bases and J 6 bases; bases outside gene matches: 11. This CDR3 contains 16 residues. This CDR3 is CASNTRRDRGDEKLFF. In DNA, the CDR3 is TGTGCCAGCAACACCCGCCGGGACAGGGGCGATGAAAAACTGTTTTTT.

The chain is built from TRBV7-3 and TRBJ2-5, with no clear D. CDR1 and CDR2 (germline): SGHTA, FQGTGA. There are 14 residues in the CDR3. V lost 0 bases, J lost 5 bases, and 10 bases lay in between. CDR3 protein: CASSLTAVGETQYF. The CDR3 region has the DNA TGTGCCAGCAGCTTAACCGCGGTGGGGGAGACCCAGTACTTC.

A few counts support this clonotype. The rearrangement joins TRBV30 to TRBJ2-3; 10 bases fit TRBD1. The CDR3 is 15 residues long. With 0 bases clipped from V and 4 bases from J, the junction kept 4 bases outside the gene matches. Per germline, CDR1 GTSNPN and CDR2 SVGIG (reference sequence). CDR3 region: CAWSVLGTGADTQYF. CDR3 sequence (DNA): TGTGCCTGGAGTGTCCTGGGGACAGGGGCAGATACGCAGTATTTT.

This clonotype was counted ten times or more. The CDR3 loop is CASRRTGAEGYTF. The CDR3 nucleotides are TGTGCCAGCAGAAGGACAGGGGCTGAAGGCTACACCTTC. The genes are TRBV28 and TRBJ1-2; 9 nucleotides line up with TRBD1. Germline CDR1 and CDR2: MDHEN and SYDVKM. CDR3 size: 13 residues. V lost 6 bases and J lost 8; bases outside the gene matches: 7.

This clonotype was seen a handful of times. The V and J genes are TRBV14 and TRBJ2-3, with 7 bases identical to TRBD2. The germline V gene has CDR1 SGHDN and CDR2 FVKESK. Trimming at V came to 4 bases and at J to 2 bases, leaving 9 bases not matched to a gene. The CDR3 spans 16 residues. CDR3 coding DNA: TGTGCCAGCAGCCCGCCGGCTAGCGGACTCACAGATACGCAGTATTTT. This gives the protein CASSPPASGLTDTQYF. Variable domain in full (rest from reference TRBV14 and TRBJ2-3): EAGVTQFPSHSVIEKGQTVTLRCDPISGHDNLYWYRRVMGKEIKFLLHFVKESKQDESGMPNNRFLAERTGGTYSTLKVQPAELEDSGVYFCASSPPASGLTDTQYFGPGTRLTVL.

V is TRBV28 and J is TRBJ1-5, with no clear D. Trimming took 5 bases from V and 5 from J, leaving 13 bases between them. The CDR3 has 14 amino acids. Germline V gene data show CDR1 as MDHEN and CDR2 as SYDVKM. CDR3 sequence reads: CASSTPLRDQPQHF. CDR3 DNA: TGTGCCAGCAGTACTCCCCTACGGGATCAGCCCCAGCATTTT.

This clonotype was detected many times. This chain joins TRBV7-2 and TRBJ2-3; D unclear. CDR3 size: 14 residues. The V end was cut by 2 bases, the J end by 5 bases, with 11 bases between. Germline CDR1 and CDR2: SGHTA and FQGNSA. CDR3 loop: CASSLSHLRDTQYF. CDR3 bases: TGTGCCAGCAGCTTAAGCCACTTGCGAGATACGCAGTATTTT. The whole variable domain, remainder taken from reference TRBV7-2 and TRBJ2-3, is GAGVSQSPSNKVTEKGKDVELRCDPISGHTALYWYRQSLGQGLEFLIYFQGNSAPDKSGLPSDRFSAERTGGSVSTLTIQRTQQEDSAVYLCASSLSHLRDTQYFGPGTRLTVL.

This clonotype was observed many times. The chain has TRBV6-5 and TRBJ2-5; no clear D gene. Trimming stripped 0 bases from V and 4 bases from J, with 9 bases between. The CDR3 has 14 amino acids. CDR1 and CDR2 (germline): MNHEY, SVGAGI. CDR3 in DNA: TGTGCCAGCAGTTACTCGAATCAAAGAGAGACCCAGTACTTC. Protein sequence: CASSYSNQRETQYF.

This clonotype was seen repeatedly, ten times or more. This CDR3 reads CASSYGTGSYEQYF. Here the CDR3 DNA reads TGTGCCAGCAGCTATGGGACAGGCTCCTACGAGCAGTACTTC. The rearrangement joins TRBV7-2 to TRBJ2-7; 8 bases match TRBD1. Trimming removed 4 bases from V and 0 bases from J; junction bases left unmatched: 2. The CDR3 loop spans 14 amino acids. Germline CDR1 is SGHTA and CDR2 is FQGNSA.

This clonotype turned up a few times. The CDR3 is CASSQDTSGSSYNEQFF. The CDR3 region has the DNA TGTGCCAGCAGCCAAGATACTAGCGGGAGTTCCTACAATGAGCAGTTCTTC. The chain couples TRBV3-1 to TRBJ2-1, with 11 bases matching TRBD2. The trim removed 0 bases at V and 1 base at J, leaving 2 bases unmatched. The germline V gene has CDR1 LGHDT and CDR2 YNNKEL (reference sequence). The CDR3 loop spans 17 amino acids.

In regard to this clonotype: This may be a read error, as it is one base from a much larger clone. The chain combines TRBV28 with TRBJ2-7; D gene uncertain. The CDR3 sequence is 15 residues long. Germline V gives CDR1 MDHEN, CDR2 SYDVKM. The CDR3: CASKASNSLAYEQHF. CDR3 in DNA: TGTGCCAGCAAAGCTAGTAATTCCCTGGCCTACGAGCAGCACTTC. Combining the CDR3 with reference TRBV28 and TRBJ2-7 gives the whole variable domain DVKVTQSSRYLVKRTGEKVFLECVQDMDHENMFWYRQDPGLGLRLIYFSYDVKMKEKGDIPEGYSVSREKKERFSLILESASTNQTSMYLCASKASNSLAYEQHFGPGTRLTVT.

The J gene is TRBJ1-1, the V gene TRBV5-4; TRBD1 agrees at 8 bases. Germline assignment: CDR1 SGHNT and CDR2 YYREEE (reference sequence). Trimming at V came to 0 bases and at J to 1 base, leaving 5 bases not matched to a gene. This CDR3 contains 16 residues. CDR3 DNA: TGTGCCAGCAGCTTGGGGACAGGGACTCGGAACACTGAAGCTTTCTTT. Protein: CASSLGTGTRNTEAFF.

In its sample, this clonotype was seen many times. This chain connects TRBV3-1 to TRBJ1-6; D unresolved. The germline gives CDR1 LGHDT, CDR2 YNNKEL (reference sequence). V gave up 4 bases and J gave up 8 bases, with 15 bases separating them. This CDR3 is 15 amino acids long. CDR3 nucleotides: TGTGCCAGCAGCCTTAGTCCGGGGATCGATTCACCCCTCCACTTT. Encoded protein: CASSLSPGIDSPLHF.

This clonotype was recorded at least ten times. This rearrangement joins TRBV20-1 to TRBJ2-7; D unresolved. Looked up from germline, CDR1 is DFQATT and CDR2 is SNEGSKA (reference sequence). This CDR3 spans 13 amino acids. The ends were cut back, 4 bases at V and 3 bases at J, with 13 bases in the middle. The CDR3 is CSAMFADLYEQYF. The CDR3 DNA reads TGCAGTGCTATGTTCGCGGACCTCTACGAGCAGTACTTC.

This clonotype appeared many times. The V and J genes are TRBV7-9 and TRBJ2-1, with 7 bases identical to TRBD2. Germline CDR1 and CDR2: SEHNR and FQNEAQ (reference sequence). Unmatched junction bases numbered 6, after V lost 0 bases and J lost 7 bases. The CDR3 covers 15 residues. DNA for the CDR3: TGTGCCAGCAGCTTAGCGGGAGGGCCGTGGAATGAGCAGTTCTTC. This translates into CASSLAGGPWNEQFF.

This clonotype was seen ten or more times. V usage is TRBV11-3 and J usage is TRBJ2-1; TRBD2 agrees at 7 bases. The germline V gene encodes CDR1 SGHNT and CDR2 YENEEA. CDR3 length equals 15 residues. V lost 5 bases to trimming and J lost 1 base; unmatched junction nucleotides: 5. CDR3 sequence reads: CASSPREGSYNEQFF. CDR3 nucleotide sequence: TGTGCCAGCAGCCCGAGGGAGGGGTCCTACAATGAGCAGTTCTTC.

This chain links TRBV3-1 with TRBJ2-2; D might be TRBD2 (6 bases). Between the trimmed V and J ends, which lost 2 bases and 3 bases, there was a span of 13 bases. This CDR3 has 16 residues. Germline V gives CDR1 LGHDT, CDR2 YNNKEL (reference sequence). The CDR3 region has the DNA TGTGCCAGCAGCCAATCTTGGGGGGAGTACACCGGGGAGCTGTTTTTT. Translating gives CASSQSWGEYTGELFF.

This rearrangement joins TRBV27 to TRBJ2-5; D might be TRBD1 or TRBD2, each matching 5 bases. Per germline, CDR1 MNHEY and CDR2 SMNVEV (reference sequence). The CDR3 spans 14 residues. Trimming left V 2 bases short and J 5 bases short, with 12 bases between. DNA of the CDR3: TGTGCCAGCAGTTTAAATGGCTGGGGGGAGACCCAGTACTTC. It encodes CASSLNGWGETQYF.

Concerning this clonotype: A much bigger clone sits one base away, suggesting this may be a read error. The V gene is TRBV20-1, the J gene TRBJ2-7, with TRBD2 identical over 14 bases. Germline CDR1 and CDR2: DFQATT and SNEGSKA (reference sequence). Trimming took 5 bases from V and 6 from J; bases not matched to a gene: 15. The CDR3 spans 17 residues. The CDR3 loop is CSAVPGLAGDESLEQYF. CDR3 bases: TGCAGTGCTGTACCGGGACTAGCGGGAGATGAGTCTCTCGAGCAGTACTTC.

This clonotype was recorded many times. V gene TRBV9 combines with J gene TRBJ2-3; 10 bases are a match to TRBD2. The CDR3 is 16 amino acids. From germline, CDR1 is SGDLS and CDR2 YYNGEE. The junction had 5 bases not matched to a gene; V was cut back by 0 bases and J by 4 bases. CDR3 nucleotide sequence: TGTGCCAGCAGCGTAGTCCCTAGCGGGAGCTCAGATACGCAGTATTTT. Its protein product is CASSVVPSGSSDTQYF.

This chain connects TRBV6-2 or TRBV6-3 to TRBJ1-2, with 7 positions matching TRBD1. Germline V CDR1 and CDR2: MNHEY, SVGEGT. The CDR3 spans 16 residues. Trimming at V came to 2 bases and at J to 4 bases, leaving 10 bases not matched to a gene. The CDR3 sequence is CASSYQTGSTFYGYTF. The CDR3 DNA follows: TGTGCCAGCAGTTACCAGACAGGGTCCACCTTCTATGGCTACACCTTC.

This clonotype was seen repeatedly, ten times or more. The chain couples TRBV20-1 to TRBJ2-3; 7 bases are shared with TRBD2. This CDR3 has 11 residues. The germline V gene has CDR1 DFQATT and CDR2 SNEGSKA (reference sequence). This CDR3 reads CSTSATDTQYF. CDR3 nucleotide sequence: TGCAGCACTAGCGCAACAGATACGCAGTATTTT.

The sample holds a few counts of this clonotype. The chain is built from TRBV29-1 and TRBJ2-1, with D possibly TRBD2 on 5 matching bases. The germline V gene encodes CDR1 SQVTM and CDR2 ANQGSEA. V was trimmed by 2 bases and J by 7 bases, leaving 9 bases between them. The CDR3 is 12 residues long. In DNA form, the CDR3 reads TGCAGCGTTGAAAGGACTTCTAATGAGCAGTTCTTC. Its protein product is CSVERTSNEQFF.

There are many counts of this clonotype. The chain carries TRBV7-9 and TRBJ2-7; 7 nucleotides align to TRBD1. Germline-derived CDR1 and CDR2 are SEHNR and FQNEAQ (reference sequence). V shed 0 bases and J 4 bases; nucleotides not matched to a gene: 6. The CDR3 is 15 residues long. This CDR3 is CASSLARQGIYEQYF. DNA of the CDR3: TGTGCCAGCAGCTTAGCGCGACAGGGAATATACGAGCAGTACTTC.

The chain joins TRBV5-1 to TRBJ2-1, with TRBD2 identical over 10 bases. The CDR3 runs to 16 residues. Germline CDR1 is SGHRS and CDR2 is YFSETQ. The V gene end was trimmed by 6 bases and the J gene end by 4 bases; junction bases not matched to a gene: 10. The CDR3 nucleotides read TGCGCCAGCAAGAAAAGTGAGACTAGCGGGTACAATGAGCAGTTCTTC. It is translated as CASKKSETSGYNEQFF.

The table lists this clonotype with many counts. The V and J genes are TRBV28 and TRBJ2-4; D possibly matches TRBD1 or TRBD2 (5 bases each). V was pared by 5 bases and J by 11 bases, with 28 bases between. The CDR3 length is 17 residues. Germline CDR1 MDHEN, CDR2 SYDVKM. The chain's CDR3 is CASSEQLGAVTGYLQYF. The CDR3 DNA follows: TGTGCCAGCAGTGAACAGCTAGGGGCTGTGACGGGGTATCTTCAGTACTTC.

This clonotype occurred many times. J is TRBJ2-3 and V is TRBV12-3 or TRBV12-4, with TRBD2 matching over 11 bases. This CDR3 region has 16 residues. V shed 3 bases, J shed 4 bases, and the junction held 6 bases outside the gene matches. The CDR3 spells CASSFRTSGSPDTQYF. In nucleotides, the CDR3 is TGTGCCAGCAGTTTTCGTACTAGCGGGAGCCCAGATACGCAGTATTTT.